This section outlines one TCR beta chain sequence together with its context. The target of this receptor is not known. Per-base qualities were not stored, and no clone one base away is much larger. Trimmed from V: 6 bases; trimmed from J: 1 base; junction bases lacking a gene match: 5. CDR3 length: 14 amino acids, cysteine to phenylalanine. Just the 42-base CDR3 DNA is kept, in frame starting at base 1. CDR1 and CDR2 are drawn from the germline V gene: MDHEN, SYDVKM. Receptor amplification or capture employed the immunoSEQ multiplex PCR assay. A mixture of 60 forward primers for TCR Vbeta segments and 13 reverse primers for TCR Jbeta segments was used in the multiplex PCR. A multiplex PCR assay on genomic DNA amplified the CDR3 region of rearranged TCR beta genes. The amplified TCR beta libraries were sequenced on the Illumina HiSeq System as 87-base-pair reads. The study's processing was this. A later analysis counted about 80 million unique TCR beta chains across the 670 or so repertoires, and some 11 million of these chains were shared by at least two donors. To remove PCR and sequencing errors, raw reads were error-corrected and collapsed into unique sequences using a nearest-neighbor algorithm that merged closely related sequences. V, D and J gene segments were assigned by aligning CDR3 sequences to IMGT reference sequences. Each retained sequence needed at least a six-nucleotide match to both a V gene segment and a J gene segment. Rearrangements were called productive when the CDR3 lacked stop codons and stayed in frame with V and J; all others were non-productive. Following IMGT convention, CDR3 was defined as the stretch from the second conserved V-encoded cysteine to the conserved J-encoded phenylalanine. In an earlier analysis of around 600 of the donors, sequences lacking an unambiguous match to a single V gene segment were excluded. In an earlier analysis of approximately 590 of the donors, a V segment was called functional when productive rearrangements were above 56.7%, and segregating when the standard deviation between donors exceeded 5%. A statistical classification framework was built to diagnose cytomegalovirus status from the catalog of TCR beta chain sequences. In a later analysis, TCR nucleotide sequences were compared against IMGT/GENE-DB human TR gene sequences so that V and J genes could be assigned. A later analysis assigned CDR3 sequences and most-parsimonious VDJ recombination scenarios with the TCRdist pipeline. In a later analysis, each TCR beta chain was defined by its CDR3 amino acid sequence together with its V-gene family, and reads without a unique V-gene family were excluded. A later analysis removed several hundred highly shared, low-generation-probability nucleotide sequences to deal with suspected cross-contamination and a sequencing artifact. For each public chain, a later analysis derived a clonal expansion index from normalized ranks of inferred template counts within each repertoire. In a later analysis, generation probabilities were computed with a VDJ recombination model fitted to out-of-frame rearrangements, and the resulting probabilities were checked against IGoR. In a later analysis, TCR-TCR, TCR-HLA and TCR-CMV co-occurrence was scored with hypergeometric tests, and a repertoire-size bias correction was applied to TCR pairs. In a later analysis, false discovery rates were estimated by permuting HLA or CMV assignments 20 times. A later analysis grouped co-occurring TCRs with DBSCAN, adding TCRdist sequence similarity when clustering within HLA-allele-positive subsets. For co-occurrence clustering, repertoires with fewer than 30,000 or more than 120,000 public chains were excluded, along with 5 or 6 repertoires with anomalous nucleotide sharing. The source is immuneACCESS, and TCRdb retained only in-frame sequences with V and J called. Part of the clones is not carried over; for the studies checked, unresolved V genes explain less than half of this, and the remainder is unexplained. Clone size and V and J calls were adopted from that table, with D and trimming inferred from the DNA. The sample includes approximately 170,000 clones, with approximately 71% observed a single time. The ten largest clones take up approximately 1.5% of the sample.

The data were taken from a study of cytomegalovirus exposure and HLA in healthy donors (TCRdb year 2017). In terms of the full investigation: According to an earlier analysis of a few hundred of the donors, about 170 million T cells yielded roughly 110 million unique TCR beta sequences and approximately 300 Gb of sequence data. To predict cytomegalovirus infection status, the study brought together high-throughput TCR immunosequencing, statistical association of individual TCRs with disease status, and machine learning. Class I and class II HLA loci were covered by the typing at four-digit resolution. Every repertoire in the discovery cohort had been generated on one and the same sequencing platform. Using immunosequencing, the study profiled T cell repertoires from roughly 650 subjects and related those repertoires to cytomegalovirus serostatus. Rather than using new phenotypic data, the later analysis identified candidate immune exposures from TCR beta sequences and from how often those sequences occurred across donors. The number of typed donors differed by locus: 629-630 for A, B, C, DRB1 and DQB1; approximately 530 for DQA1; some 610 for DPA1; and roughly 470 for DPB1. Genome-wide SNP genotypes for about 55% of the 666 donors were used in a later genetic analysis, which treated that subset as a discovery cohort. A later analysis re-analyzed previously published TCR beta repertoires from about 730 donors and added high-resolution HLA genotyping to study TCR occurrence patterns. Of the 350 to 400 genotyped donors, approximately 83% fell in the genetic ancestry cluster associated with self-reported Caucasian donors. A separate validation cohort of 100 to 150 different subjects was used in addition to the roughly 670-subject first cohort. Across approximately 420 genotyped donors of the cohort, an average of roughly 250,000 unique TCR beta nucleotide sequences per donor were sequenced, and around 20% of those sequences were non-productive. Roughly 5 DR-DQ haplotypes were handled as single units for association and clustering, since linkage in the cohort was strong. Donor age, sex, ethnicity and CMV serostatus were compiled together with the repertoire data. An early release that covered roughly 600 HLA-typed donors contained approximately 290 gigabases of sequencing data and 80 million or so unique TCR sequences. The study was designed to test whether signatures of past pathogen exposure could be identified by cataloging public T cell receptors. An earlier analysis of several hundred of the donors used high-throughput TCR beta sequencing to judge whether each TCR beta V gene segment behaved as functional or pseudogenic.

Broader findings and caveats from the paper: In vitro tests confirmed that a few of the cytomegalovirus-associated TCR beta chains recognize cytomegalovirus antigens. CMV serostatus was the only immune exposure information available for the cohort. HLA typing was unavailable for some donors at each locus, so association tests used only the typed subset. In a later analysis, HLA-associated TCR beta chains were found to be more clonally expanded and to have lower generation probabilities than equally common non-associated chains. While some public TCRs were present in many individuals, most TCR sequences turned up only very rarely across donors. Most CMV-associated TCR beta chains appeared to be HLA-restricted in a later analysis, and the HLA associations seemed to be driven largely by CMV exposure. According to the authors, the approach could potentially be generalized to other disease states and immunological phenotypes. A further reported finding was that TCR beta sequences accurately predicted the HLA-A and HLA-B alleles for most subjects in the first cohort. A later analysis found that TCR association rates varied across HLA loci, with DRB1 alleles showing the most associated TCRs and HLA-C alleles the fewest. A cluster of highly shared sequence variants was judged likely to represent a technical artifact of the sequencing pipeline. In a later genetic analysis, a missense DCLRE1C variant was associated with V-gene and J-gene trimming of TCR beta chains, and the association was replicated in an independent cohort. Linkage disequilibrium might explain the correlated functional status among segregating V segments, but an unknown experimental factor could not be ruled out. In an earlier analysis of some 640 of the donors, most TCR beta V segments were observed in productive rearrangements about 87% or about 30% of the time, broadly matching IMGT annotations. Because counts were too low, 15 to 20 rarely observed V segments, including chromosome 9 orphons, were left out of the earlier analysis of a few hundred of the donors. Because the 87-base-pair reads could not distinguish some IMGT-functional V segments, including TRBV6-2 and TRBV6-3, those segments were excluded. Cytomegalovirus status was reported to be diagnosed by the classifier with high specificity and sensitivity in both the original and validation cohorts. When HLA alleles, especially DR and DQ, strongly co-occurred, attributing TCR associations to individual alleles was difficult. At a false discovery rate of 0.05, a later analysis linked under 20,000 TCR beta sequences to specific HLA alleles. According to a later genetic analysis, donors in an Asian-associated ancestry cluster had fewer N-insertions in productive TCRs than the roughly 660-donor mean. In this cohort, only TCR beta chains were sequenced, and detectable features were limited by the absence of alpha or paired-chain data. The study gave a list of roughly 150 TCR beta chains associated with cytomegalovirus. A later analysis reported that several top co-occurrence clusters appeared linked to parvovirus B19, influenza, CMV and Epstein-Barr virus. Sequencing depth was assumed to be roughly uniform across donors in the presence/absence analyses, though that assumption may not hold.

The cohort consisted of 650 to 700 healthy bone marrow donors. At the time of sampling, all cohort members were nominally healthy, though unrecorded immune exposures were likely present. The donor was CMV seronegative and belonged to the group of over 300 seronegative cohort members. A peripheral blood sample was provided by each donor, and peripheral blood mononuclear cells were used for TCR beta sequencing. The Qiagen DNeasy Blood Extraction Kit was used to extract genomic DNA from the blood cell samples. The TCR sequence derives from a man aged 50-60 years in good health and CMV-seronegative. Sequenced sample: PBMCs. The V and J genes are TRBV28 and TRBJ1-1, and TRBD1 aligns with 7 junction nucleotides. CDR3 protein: CASRNRGENTEAFF. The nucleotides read TGTGCCAGCAGGAACAGGGGCGAGAACACTGAAGCTTTCTTT.